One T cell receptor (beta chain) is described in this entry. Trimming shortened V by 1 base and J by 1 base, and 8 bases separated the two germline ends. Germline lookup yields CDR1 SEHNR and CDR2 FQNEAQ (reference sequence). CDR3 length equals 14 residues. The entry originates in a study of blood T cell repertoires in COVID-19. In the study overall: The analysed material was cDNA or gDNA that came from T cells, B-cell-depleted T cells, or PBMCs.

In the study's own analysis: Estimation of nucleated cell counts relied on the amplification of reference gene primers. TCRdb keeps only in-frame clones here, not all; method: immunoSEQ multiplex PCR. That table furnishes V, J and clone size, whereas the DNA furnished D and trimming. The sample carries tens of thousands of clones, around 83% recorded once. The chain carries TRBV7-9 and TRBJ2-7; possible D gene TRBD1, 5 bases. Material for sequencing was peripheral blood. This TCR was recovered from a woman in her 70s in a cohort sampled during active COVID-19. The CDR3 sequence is CASSLGAGSYEQYF. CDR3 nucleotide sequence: TGTGCCAGCAGCTTAGGCGCAGGGTCCTACGAGCAGTACTTC.